The rows below give T cell receptor beta chains drawn from one sample of a study of blood T cell repertoires in COVID-19. Sequencing used immunoSEQ multiplex PCR; TCRdb keeps in-frame clones, though not all of them. The top ten hold about 0.8% of the sample, which has around 110,000 clones, 75% to 90% seen once. The sample taken for sequencing was peripheral blood. All receptors derive from a woman between 70 and 85 years old with acute or convalescent COVID-19. CDR3s include the opening cysteine and the closing phenylalanine or tryptophan. The D gene is left open where the match is weak. Only part of the rows carry a size: once, few, many, or a class if the clone is expanded.

size: .; D: .; V: TRBV5-4; J: TRBJ2-2; CDR3: CASSSLDRTNTGELFF; DNA: TGTGCCAGCAGCTCCCTCGACAGGACGAACACCGGGGAGCTGTTTTTT
size: .; D: .; V: TRBV7-9; J: TRBJ1-5; CDR3: CASSLSGGNQPQHF; DNA: TGTGCCAGCAGCTTATCCGGCGGAAATCAGCCCCAGCATTTT
size: few; D: .; V: TRBV5-6; J: TRBJ1-4; CDR3: CASSSYRTATSNEKLFF; DNA: TGTGCCAGCAGCTCTTATCGGACAGCTACCTCTAATGAAAAACTGTTTTTT
size: .; D: .; V: TRBV11-2; J: TRBJ2-1; CDR3: CASSLSMDLHNEQFF; DNA: TGTGCCAGCAGCTTAAGCATGGACTTACACAATGAGCAGTTCTTC
size: .; D: .; V: TRBV24-1; J: TRBJ1-1; CDR3: CATSDGGTPGKNTEAFF; DNA: TGTGCCACCAGTGATGGCGGGACCCCCGGAAAGAACACTGAAGCTTTCTTT
size: .; D: .; V: TRBV10-1; J: TRBJ1-1; CDR3: CASRPNSGTEAFF; DNA: TGCGCCAGCAGACCGAATAGCGGCACTGAAGCTTTCTTT
size: .; D: .; V: TRBV2; J: TRBJ2-7; CDR3: CASSEGDLRSSYEQYF; DNA: TGTGCCAGCAGTGAAGGAGATCTAAGGAGCTCCTACGAGCAGTACTTC
size: .; D: .; V: TRBV6-5; J: TRBJ1-3; CDR3: CASSYQGQGNTIYF; DNA: TGTGCCAGCAGTTACCAAGGACAGGGAAACACCATATATTTT
size: few; D: .; V: TRBV19; J: TRBJ1-5; CDR3: CASSLTGIGQPQHF; DNA: TGTGCCAGTAGTTTAACAGGGATTGGCCAGCCCCAGCATTTT
size: .; D: TRBD2; V: TRBV2; J: TRBJ2-1; CDR3: CASSARLAGGLRNEQFF; DNA: TGTGCCAGCAGCGCGCGACTAGCGGGGGGCCTAAGGAATGAGCAGTTCTTC
size: .; D: .; V: TRBV5-1; J: TRBJ1-5; CDR3: CASSLAENQPQHF; DNA: TGCGCCAGCAGCTTGGCCGAGAATCAGCCCCAGCATTTT
size: .; D: TRBD1; V: TRBV29-1; J: TRBJ2-7; CDR3: CSVGQGPREQYF; DNA: TGCAGCGTCGGACAGGGTCCCAGAGAGCAGTACTTC
size: few; D: TRBD1; V: TRBV4-1; J: TRBJ1-1; CDR3: CASSRQGMDTEAFF; DNA: TGCGCCAGCAGCAGACAGGGGATGGACACTGAAGCTTTCTTT
size: .; D: TRBD1; V: TRBV7-6; J: TRBJ2-7; CDR3: CASSRGTGLYEQYF; DNA: TGTGCCAGCAGCCGTGGGACAGGCCTCTACGAGCAGTACTTC
size: .; D: TRBD2; V: TRBV28; J: TRBJ2-6; CDR3: CASSYGGRAHFSGANVLTF; DNA: TGTGCCAGCAGTTATGGCGGGAGGGCCCACTTCTCTGGGGCCAACGTCCTGACTTTC
size: .; D: TRBD2; V: TRBV24-1; J: TRBJ2-2; CDR3: CATSETSGRSVAGELFF; DNA: TGTGCCACCAGTGAGACCAGCGGGAGGAGTGTTGCCGGGGAGCTGTTTTTT
size: .; D: .; V: TRBV5-1; J: TRBJ2-1; CDR3: CASSSRTSQGIAYNEQFF; DNA: TGCGCCAGCAGCTCGAGGACCAGCCAGGGTATTGCCTACAATGAGCAGTTCTTC
size: few; D: .; V: TRBV19; J: TRBJ1-3; CDR3: CASSIRGAQTGNTIYF; DNA: TGTGCCAGTAGTATTCGGGGGGCGCAGACCGGAAACACCATATATTTT
size: .; D: .; V: TRBV10-2; J: TRBJ1-4; CDR3: CASSDSGPNEKLFF; DNA: TGCGCCAGCAGTGATTCAGGCCCTAATGAAAAACTGTTTTTT
size: .; D: .; V: TRBV11-3; J: TRBJ2-7; CDR3: CASSLDSSSYEQYF; DNA: TGTGCCAGCAGCTTAGATAGTAGTTCCTACGAGCAGTACTTC
size: .; D: TRBD1; V: TRBV7-8; J: TRBJ1-5; CDR3: CASSANRGIQPQHF; DNA: TGTGCCAGCAGCGCCAACAGGGGGATACAGCCCCAGCATTTT
size: .; D: TRBD1; V: TRBV2; J: TRBJ1-2; CDR3: CASSDYLGTGNYGYTF; DNA: TGTGCCAGCAGTGATTATCTCGGGACAGGGAACTATGGCTACACCTTC
size: .; D: .; V: TRBV5-5; J: TRBJ1-1; CDR3: CASSFGTPPPRAFF; DNA: TGTGCCAGCAGTTTCGGGACACCACCTCCTAGGGCTTTCTTT
size: .; D: .; V: TRBV20-1; J: TRBJ1-1; CDR3: CSARGTVEAFF; DNA: TGCAGTGCTAGAGGGACAGTTGAAGCTTTCTTT
size: .; D: TRBD2; V: TRBV6-6; J: TRBJ2-2; CDR3: CASSLQGLAGSNTGELFF; DNA: TGTGCCAGCAGTCTCCAGGGGCTAGCGGGTTCGAACACCGGGGAGCTGTTTTTT
size: .; D: .; V: TRBV19; J: TRBJ1-4; CDR3: CASREQTKGYEKLFF; DNA: TGTGCCAGTCGGGAACAGACAAAGGGATATGAAAAACTGTTTTTT
size: .; D: .; V: TRBV3-1/TRBV3-2; J: TRBJ2-5; CDR3: CASSHLGLETQYF; DNA: TGTGCCAGCAGCCATTTGGGGCTCGAGACCCAGTACTTC
size: .; D: .; V: TRBV6-2/TRBV6-3; J: TRBJ2-7; CDR3: CASSYAFGTFSYEQYF; DNA: TGTGCCAGCAGTTACGCATTTGGGACATTCTCCTACGAGCAGTACTTC
size: once; D: .; V: TRBV19; J: TRBJ1-1; CDR3: CASIQGGDFNTEAFF; DNA: TGTGCCAGTATCCAAGGGGGGGACTTCAACACTGAAGCTTTCTTT
size: .; D: .; V: TRBV10-3; J: TRBJ1-3; CDR3: CAISERASGNTIYF; DNA: TGTGCCATCAGTGAAAGAGCTTCTGGAAACACCATATATTTT
size: .; D: TRBD2; V: TRBV6-5; J: TRBJ2-3; CDR3: CASSYQRGATDTQYF; DNA: TGTGCCAGCAGTTACCAGCGGGGGGCCACAGATACGCAGTATTTT
size: once; D: TRBD1; V: TRBV19; J: TRBJ1-4; CDR3: CASAPTGGFEKLFF; DNA: TGTGCCAGCGCCCCGACAGGGGGCTTTGAAAAACTGTTTTTT
size: .; D: TRBD1; V: TRBV11-2; J: TRBJ1-1; CDR3: CASSLQGASTEAFF; DNA: TGTGCCAGCAGCTTACAGGGGGCGAGCACTGAAGCTTTCTTT
size: once; D: TRBD2; V: TRBV5-4; J: TRBJ2-1; CDR3: CASSLRLAGGEQFF; DNA: TGTGCCAGCAGCTTACGGCTAGCGGGAGGTGAGCAGTTCTTC
size: .; D: .; V: TRBV20-1; J: TRBJ1-1; CDR3: CSAKQNTEAFF; DNA: TGCAGTGCTAAACAGAACACTGAAGCTTTCTTT
size: .; D: .; V: TRBV7-2; J: TRBJ1-1; CDR3: CASSLAHLNTEAFF; DNA: TGTGCCAGCAGCTTAGCACACCTGAACACTGAAGCTTTCTTT
size: .; D: TRBD2; V: TRBV11-1; J: TRBJ2-1; CDR3: CASSSLAGGLYNEQFF; DNA: TGTGCCAGCAGCTCACTAGCGGGAGGCCTCTACAATGAGCAGTTCTTC
size: .; D: .; V: TRBV3-1/TRBV3-2; J: TRBJ1-1; CDR3: CASSQTMNTEAFF; DNA: TGTGCCAGCAGCCAGACTATGAACACTGAAGCTTTCTTT
size: .; D: TRBD2; V: TRBV7-3; J: TRBJ2-1; CDR3: CASSLIGRGAGNEQFF; DNA: TGTGCCAGCAGCTTAATCGGGCGGGGGGCCGGAAATGAGCAGTTCTTC